Reported below is one T cell receptor beta chain. TCRdb reprocessed the RT-PCR reads via MiXCR and lists one record per CDR3 protein. The repertoire has tens of thousands of distinct CDR3 sequences, 5% of them found once; the top ten carry 2.6%. This record comes from a study of patients and donors after allogeneic stem cell transplantation. The CDR3 runs 11 residues. CDR1 is KGHSH, CDR2 LQKENI, per germline. V dropped 2 bases and J dropped 5 bases, with 4 bases sitting between them. The TCR originated in a human donor who was either an allogeneic HSCT recipient or a stem cell or donor lymphocyte infusion donor (not recorded which). It is not recorded whose cells these are; they may come from a transplant donor. This sequence joins TRBV18 and TRBJ2-7; D not certain. The sequenced material came from blood, either unsorted or a sorted T cell fraction (not recorded which). As DNA, the CDR3 is TGTGCCAGCTCACCAGGGGACGAGCAGTACTTC. Translation: CASSPGDEQYF. The variable domain in full, completed from reference TRBV18 and TRBJ2-7, reads NAGVMQNPRHLVRRRGQEARLRCSPMKGHSHVYWYRQLPEEGLKFMVYLQKENIIDESGMPKERFSAEFPKEGPSILRIQQVVRGDSAAYFCASSPGDEQYFGPGTRLTVT.